These 24 T cell receptor beta chains were sequenced from one sample in a study of identical twins. TCRdb recomputed calls from the 5' RACE reads with MiXCR, one row per CDR3 protein. The sample records 420,000 or so distinct CDR3 sequences, about 18% being singletons. The sample was naive T cells sorted from blood. The source is a middle-aged man in good health.

In this sample, this clonotype turned up a few times. The chain couples TRBV28 to TRBJ2-4, with unresolved D. V gave up 1 base and J gave up 0 bases, with 13 bases separating them. This CDR3 region has 17 residues. Germline lookup yields CDR1 MDHEN and CDR2 SYDVKM. Written as DNA, the CDR3 is TGTGCCAGCAGTTTATCGCTGAACACGTTAGCCAAAAACATTCAGTACTTC. Its protein is CASSLSLNTLAKNIQYF.

This clonotype was recorded only once. The rearrangement links TRBV12-3 or TRBV12-4 to TRBJ2-2; possibly TRBD1 for D (6 bases). Trimming shortened V by 2 bases and J by 6 bases, and 25 bases separated the two germline ends. The length of the CDR3 is 19 residues. CDR3 in amino acids: CASSLLFVYGSGVAGELFF. CDR3 nucleotides: TGTGCCAGCAGTTTACTCTTCGTGTACGGGTCAGGGGTCGCCGGGGAGCTGTTTTTT.

This clonotype was seen more than once but under ten times. The chain uses TRBV12-3 or TRBV12-4 and TRBJ2-2; 10 nucleotides match TRBD2. J gave up 1 base and V 10 bases, and 9 bases lay outside the gene matches. The CDR3 is 16 amino acids. The CDR3 DNA is TGTGCCACCACGGATAGCGGGGGGATGAACACCGGGGAGCTGTTTTTT. It yields the protein CATTDSGGMNTGELFF.

The table lists this clonotype with a few counts. This chain links TRBV5-5 with TRBJ2-4; D is perhaps TRBD1 (5 bases). Per germline, CDR1 SGHKS and CDR2 YYEKEE (reference sequence). Trimming cost V 2 bases and J 3 bases, with 9 bases left between them. The CDR3 is 14 residues long. The CDR3, as DNA: TGTGCCAGCAGCTTAGAACAGGTCAAAAACATTCAGTACTTC. Residues: CASSLEQVKNIQYF.

This clonotype was detected a few times. V and J are TRBV24-1 and TRBJ1-2; maybe TRBD1 (5 bases). Germline CDR1 KGHDR, CDR2 SFDVKD. V was clipped by 1 base and J by 5 bases, with 16 bases between them. CDR3 length: 16 residues. The CDR3 coding sequence is TGTGCCACCAGTGATTTCCGCGGGGGGGAGCGGTATGGCTACACCTTC. This gives the protein CATSDFRGGERYGYTF.

The chain links TRBV4-2 to TRBJ1-1; 7 bases fit TRBD1. Germline-derived CDR1 and CDR2 are LGHNA and YNFKEQ. The junction had 5 bases not matched to a gene; V was cut back by 0 bases and J by 1 base. The CDR3 totals 16 residues. CDR3 region: CASSQDRNRGNTEAFF. CDR3 nucleotide sequence: TGTGCCAGCAGCCAAGATAGGAACAGGGGGAACACTGAAGCTTTCTTT.

In this sample, this clonotype turned up a few times. The DNA of the CDR3 is TGTGCCAGCAGCCAGGCGGGGGCCGACACCGGGGAGCTGTTTTTT. Its translation: CASSQAGADTGELFF. V usage is TRBV12-3 or TRBV12-4 and J usage is TRBJ2-2, with a weak D call TRBD2 (7 bases). Trimming stripped 6 bases from V and 3 bases from J, with 14 bases between. This CDR3 is built from 15 residues.

V usage is TRBV3-1 and J usage is TRBJ2-1; a weak D match, TRBD2 (6 bases). Germline V gene data show CDR1 as LGHDT and CDR2 as YNNKEL (reference sequence). The CDR3 loop spans 16 amino acids. Trimming cost V 4 bases and J 5 bases, with 18 bases left between them. This CDR3 reads CASSLGLSRGHNEQFF. CDR3 sequence (DNA): TGTGCCAGCAGCCTGGGGCTTTCGCGGGGCCACAATGAGCAGTTCTTC.

The J gene is TRBJ2-2, the V gene TRBV4-3; D remains unclear. Germline values: CDR1 LGHNA, CDR2 YSLEER. Deletions cut 6 bases from V and 5 bases from J, with 7 bases between. The CDR3 is made up of 12 amino acids. The CDR3 coding sequence is TGCGCCAGCAGAGCCGGTACCGGGGAGCTGTTTTTT. It codes for CASRAGTGELFF.

V usage is TRBV7-2 and J usage is TRBJ2-3, with D perhaps TRBD2 (6 bases). CDR3 length: 15 residues. Per the germline V gene, CDR1 is SGHTA and CDR2 is FQGNSA. Trimming took 6 bases from V and 6 from J, leaving 19 bases between them. The CDR3 reads CASRSGLTPLDTQYF. The CDR3 region has the DNA TGTGCCAGCAGGTCGGGACTTACACCTTTGGATACGCAGTATTTT.

The chain is built from TRBV7-2 and TRBJ2-7; 10 nucleotides match TRBD1. Trimming cost V 5 bases and J 8 bases; bases outside gene matches: 9. Germline assignment: CDR1 SGHTA and CDR2 FQGNSA. The CDR3 length is 14 residues. The CDR3: CASSDRDRGQKQYF. The CDR3 region has the DNA TGTGCCAGCAGCGACCGGGACAGGGGCCAAAAGCAGTACTTC. The full variable domain, rest sourced from reference TRBV7-2 and TRBJ2-7, is GAGVSQSPSNKVTEKGKDVELRCDPISGHTALYWYRQSLGQGLEFLIYFQGNSAPDKSGLPSDRFSAERTGGSVSTLTIQRTQQEDSAVYLCASSDRDRGQKQYFGPGTRLTVT.

Only a few counts were recorded for this clonotype. CDR3 in DNA: TGCAGTGCTATTACAGGGGTCTACAATGAGCAGTTCTTC. This encodes CSAITGVYNEQFF. This chain uses TRBV20-1 with TRBJ2-1; TRBD1 matches 7 bases. The germline V gene has CDR1 DFQATT and CDR2 SNEGSKA (reference sequence). This CDR3 is 13 amino acids long. V was pared by 4 bases and J by 3 bases, with 3 bases of the junction left unmatched.

This clonotype was counted between two and nine times. The chain is built from TRBV2 and TRBJ2-7; no firm D call. V gave up 0 bases and J gave up 3 bases, with 6 bases separating them. CDR1 is SNHLY, CDR2 FYNNEI, per germline. The CDR3 spans 13 residues. CDR3 bases: TGTGCCAGCAGTGAAGCCGACGGCTACGAGCAGTACTTC. This sequence encodes CASSEADGYEQYF.

The chain joins TRBV20-1 to TRBJ2-3, with 10 bases lining up with TRBD2. This CDR3 comprises 14 residues. The J segment lost 7 bases and the V segment lost 3 bases, leaving 7 bases of the junction unmatched. Germline V gives CDR1 DFQATT, CDR2 SNEGSKA (reference sequence). DNA for the CDR3: TGCAGTGCTAGTGTAGCGGGGGGCCACCATACGCAGTATTTT. Protein sequence: CSASVAGGHHTQYF.

Ten or more counts support this clonotype. The gene calls are TRBV30 and TRBJ2-7; perhaps TRBD1 as D (5 bases). With 0 bases removed from V and 4 bases from J, the gap between germline ends came to 10 bases. The germline CDR1 and CDR2 sequences are GTSNPN and SVGIG (reference sequence). The CDR3 totals 13 residues. CDR3 DNA sequence: TGTGCCTGGAGTGTAGGCCAGGGTTACGAGCAGTACTTC. This codes for CAWSVGQGYEQYF. The variable domain in full, completed from reference TRBV30 and TRBJ2-7, reads SQTIHQWPATLVQPVGSPLSLECTVEGTSNPNLYWYRQAAGRGLQLLFYSVGIGQISSEVPQNLSASRPQDRQFILSSKKLLLSDSGFYLCAWSVGQGYEQYFGPGTRLTVT.

This clonotype turned up a few times. The chain joins TRBV5-1 to TRBJ2-1; perhaps D is TRBD1 or TRBD2 (6 bases each). The CDR3 is 14 amino acids. V lost 0 bases and J lost 9, with 13 bases in between. CDR1 SGHRS and CDR2 YFSETQ come from the germline V gene. For the CDR3, the DNA is TGCGCCAGCAGCTTGGGGGCATGGGGGGCTGAGCAGTTCTTC. The encoded protein is CASSLGAWGAEQFF.

This sequence joins TRBV5-1 and TRBJ2-1; D is possibly TRBD1 or TRBD2 (6 bases each). From germline, CDR1 is SGHRS and CDR2 YFSETQ. The CDR3 has 16 amino acids. V shed 1 base and J shed 8 bases, with 19 bases lying between them. CDR3 nucleotide sequence: TGCGCCAGCAGCTTGTGGCGGCGGGCAGGGGAGGATGAGCAGTTCTTC. Translated: CASSLWRRAGEDEQFF.

This clonotype was seen ten or more times. This rearrangement joins TRBV29-1 to TRBJ2-1; the D is unclear. Germline V CDR1 and CDR2: SQVTM, ANQGSEA. This CDR3 has 10 residues. Trimming removed 7 bases from V and 8 bases from J, with 9 bases in between. CDR3 region: CSAVEYEQFF. In nucleotides, the CDR3 is TGCAGCGCCGTTGAGTATGAGCAGTTCTTC.

The CDR3: CASSLDRGFADTQYF. CDR3 nucleotides: TGCGCCAGCAGCTTAGACAGGGGGTTCGCAGATACGCAGTATTTT. The V call is TRBV5-1, the J call TRBJ2-3; 9 nucleotides match TRBD1. This CDR3 contains 15 residues. The J segment lost 4 bases and the V segment lost 2 bases, leaving 5 bases of the junction unmatched. Germline-derived CDR1 and CDR2 are SGHRS and YFSETQ.

This clonotype was detected a few times. The rearrangement links TRBV30 to TRBJ2-7; D gene uncertain. CDR3 length equals 11 residues. Germline V CDR1 and CDR2: GTSNPN, SVGIG (reference sequence). V lost 4 bases, J lost 6 bases, and 10 bases lay in between. CDR3 nucleotide sequence: TGTGCCTGGAATGCATACGGCGAGCAGTACTTC. It encodes CAWNAYGEQYF.

This clonotype has a count of ten or more. This chain joins TRBV5-1 and TRBJ2-1; 10 bases fit TRBD2. CDR3 length: 15 amino acids. V lost 1 base to trimming and J lost 8 bases; unmatched junction nucleotides: 6. Germline V gene lookup returns CDR1 SGHRS and CDR2 YFSETQ. The CDR3 bases are TGCGCCAGCAGCTTGCGAGTCAGCGGGAGGGATGAGCAGTTCTTC. This sequence encodes CASSLRVSGRDEQFF.

This clonotype has at least ten counts. The chain has TRBV10-3 and TRBJ2-1; 8 bases fit TRBD2. This CDR3 contains 18 residues. In germline, CDR1 is ENHRY, CDR2 SYGVKD. V lost 2 bases to trimming and J lost 1 base; unmatched junction nucleotides: 10. In DNA form, the CDR3 reads TGTGCCATCAGTGAGGTCTTTAGCGGCGGGGGGTCCTACAATGAGCAGTTCTTC. Translation gives CAISEVFSGGGSYNEQFF.

This clonotype was picked up a small number of times. The chain joins TRBV10-3 to TRBJ2-1, with D perhaps matching TRBD2 (6 bases). Trimming took off 9 bases at V and 6 bases at J, with 12 bases between the two ends. Looked up from germline, CDR1 is ENHRY and CDR2 is SYGVKD. The CDR3 runs to 12 residues. The CDR3: CAIAGQGNEQFF. Here the CDR3 DNA reads TGTGCCATAGCGGGCCAGGGCAATGAGCAGTTCTTC.

The chain employs TRBV5-1 and TRBJ2-1; 9 bases line up with TRBD1. CDR3 length: 14 residues. V gave up 4 bases and J gave up 8 bases; unmatched junction bases: 7. The germline V gene encodes CDR1 SGHRS and CDR2 YFSETQ. CDR3 bases: TGCGCCAGCAGCCCACTCGGACAGGGGTATGAGCAGTTCTTC. Its translation: CASSPLGQGYEQFF.